Listed below are T cell receptor beta chains from one sample, sequenced in a study of T cell clonotyping in hematopoietic cell transplantation. Clones were sequenced by immunoSEQ multiplex PCR, and TCRdb holds only the in-frame ones, with some missing. The table lists 17,000 or so clones, about 76% of them singletons, with approximately 10% in the top ten. The source material was peripheral blood mononuclear cells. Receptors originate from a woman between 55 and 75 years old in good health. Some clones in this sample may be carry-over from other donors' samples. CDR3s include the opening cysteine and the closing phenylalanine or tryptophan. D genes are given only for firm matches. Clone size is shown for a subset of rows, as once, few, many or a class of expanded clone.

>NA|TRBJ1-2|TRBD1|TRBV2
TGTGCAAGCAAGATAGAGGGGGCAGGCTATGGCTACACCTTC
CASKIEGAGYGYTF
>few|TRBJ1-1|NA|TRBV19
TGTGCCAGTAGTCAAGGACTTTCGAACACTGAAGCTTTCTTT
CASSQGLSNTEAFF
>NA|TRBJ2-7|TRBD2|TRBV19
TGTGCCAGTAGTATTCGTGCCCTTAGCGGGGACTCCTACGAGCAGTACTTC
CASSIRALSGDSYEQYF
>NA|TRBJ2-2|TRBD2|TRBV30
TGTGCCTGGGGCGGGGGGCCTAACACCGGGGAGCTGTTTTTT
CAWGGGPNTGELFF
>NA|TRBJ2-5|TRBD1|TRBV28
TGTGCCAGCAGGCGAACAGGGGGCGCATTAGAGACCCAGTACTTC
CASRRTGGALETQYF
>NA|TRBJ1-5|NA|TRBV30
TGTGCCTGGAGTGTACACGGTAGCAATCAGCCCCAGCATTTT
CAWSVHGSNQPQHF
>NA|TRBJ1-2|TRBD1|TRBV25-1
TGTGCCAGCAGTCTAACAGGGGATGATGGCTACACCTTC
CASSLTGDDGYTF
>NA|TRBJ1-2|NA|TRBV5-6
TGTGCCAGCAGTTCCCAGTTGGAGTATGGCTACACCTTC
CASSSQLEYGYTF
>NA|TRBJ1-1|TRBD1|TRBV9
TGTGCCAGCAGCGCCTACAGGGGGCAGGCGGTAGACACTGAAGCTTTCTTT
CASSAYRGQAVDTEAFF
>NA|TRBJ2-3|NA|TRBV9
TGTGCCAGCAGCGTACGGGAGTCGGATACGCAGTATTTT
CASSVRESDTQYF
>NA|TRBJ2-5|NA|TRBV28
TGTGCCAGCAGCCCCCTATCAGACCAAGAGACCCAGTACTTC
CASSPLSDQETQYF
>few|TRBJ1-2|TRBD1|TRBV29-1
TGCAGCGTAAGGACAGGCCGTGTTGGCTACACCTTC
CSVRTGRVGYTF
>NA|TRBJ2-5|NA|TRBV12-2
TGTGCAAGTCGTGTCGGACTAGCGGATCAAGAGACCCAGTACTTC
CASRVGLADQETQYF
>NA|TRBJ2-7|NA|TRBV7-7
TGTGCTAGCAGCTTAGGTCCGGGGGTGTCGTCCTACGAGCAGTACTTC
CASSLGPGVSSYEQYF
>NA|TRBJ1-5|TRBD1|TRBV19
TGTGCCAGTAGGCACCAGACAGGGGGAAAGCCCCAGCATTTT
CASRHQTGGKPQHF
>NA|TRBJ2-7|NA|TRBV28
TGTGCCAGCAGCAGCGAAGGACTGAGCGAGCAGTACTTC
CASSSEGLSEQYF
>NA|TRBJ2-3|TRBD1|TRBV25-1
TGTGCCAGCGGGGACAGGGCGAAGAGCGGCACAGATACGCAGTATTTT
CASGDRAKSGTDTQYF
>NA|TRBJ2-5|NA|TRBV10-3
TGTGCCATCAGTGAGCGGGCAGGGGGGCGTTTAGAGACCCAGTACTTC
CAISERAGGRLETQYF
>NA|TRBJ1-1|NA|TRBV6-5
TGTGCCAGCAGCCGTGGGGTGGTGAGCACTGAAGCTTTCTTT
CASSRGVVSTEAFF
>once|TRBJ2-3|TRBD2|TRBV5-1
TGCGCCAGCAGCTTGATAACTAGCGGGGGTGTAGATACGCAGTATTTT
CASSLITSGGVDTQYF
>NA|TRBJ2-7|TRBD1|TRBV7-2
TGTGCCAGCAGCCGTGTACCGGGACAGGGGTCGTCCTATCCTTACGAGCAGTACTTC
CASSRVPGQGSSYPYEQYF
>NA|TRBJ2-7|NA|TRBV9
TGTGCCAGCATTCCCGCAAAGCAGATGAGCTCCTACGAGCAGTACTTC
CASIPAKQMSSYEQYF
>NA|TRBJ1-5|TRBD1|TRBV27
TGTGCCAGCAGTCCCACCACCGGGACAGCTAATCAGCCCCAGCATTTT
CASSPTTGTANQPQHF
>NA|TRBJ2-3|NA|TRBV4-3
TGCGCCAGCAGCCAAGATCTGCGGATTACCACAGATACGCAGTATTTT
CASSQDLRITTDTQYF
>NA|TRBJ2-1|NA|TRBV6-1
TGTGCCAGCAGTGGTGGTGAAGGGGGGGCATTGAATGAGCAGTTCTTC
CASSGGEGGALNEQFF
>NA|TRBJ2-7|NA|TRBV7-7
TGTGCTAGCAGCTTAAACGATGGACAGTCCTACGAGCAGTACTTC
CASSLNDGQSYEQYF
>few|TRBJ2-7|TRBD2|TRBV6-5
TGTGCCAGCAGTTACTTTAGCGGGACGGTCTCCTACGAGCAGTACTTC
CASSYFSGTVSYEQYF
>NA|TRBJ1-2|NA|TRBV7-3
TGTGCCAGCAGCGCGACCCACACCGTCGGGTATGGCTACACCTTC
CASSATHTVGYGYTF
>NA|TRBJ2-7|TRBD2|TRBV4-2
TGTGCCAGCAGCCTTGGGACTAGCGACGAGCAGTACTTC
CASSLGTSDEQYF
>few|TRBJ1-5|NA|TRBV19
TGTGCCAGTAGGCCCCTTAGGGCTCGAGGGCAGCCCCAGCATTTT
CASRPLRARGQPQHF
>NA|TRBJ1-4|NA|TRBV30
TGTGCCTGGAGTCCGGCATCAACTAATGAAAAACTGTTTTTT
CAWSPASTNEKLFF
>NA|TRBJ1-2|NA|TRBV4-2
TGTGCCAGCAGCCAAGTAACAGGCTCAAGTCTGGGGAACTATGGCTACACCTTC
CASSQVTGSSLGNYGYTF
>NA|TRBJ2-7|NA|TRBV6-5
TGTGCCAGCAGTTACTCGAGGGCAGTGGACGAGCAGTACTTC
CASSYSRAVDEQYF
>NA|TRBJ2-1|TRBD2|TRBV5-4
TGTGCCAGCAGCTTGGATGACGGGGGGAGGGGTTTGCGGAATGAGCAGTTCTTC
CASSLDDGGRGLRNEQFF
>NA|TRBJ1-2|TRBD1|TRBV6-6
TGTGCCAGCAGTAGGGGACAGGGTGGCTACACCTTC
CASSRGQGGYTF
>NA|TRBJ1-2|TRBD1|TRBV10-3
TGTGCCATCAGTGTAAAGACAGGGGATGGCTACACCTTC
CAISVKTGDGYTF
>NA|TRBJ2-7|TRBD2|TRBV7-2
TGTGCCAGCAGCTTAGCGGCTAGCGGGAGCTCGGGGGAGCAGTACTTC
CASSLAASGSSGEQYF
>few|TRBJ1-4|NA|TRBV7-2
TGTGCCAGCAGTCGGATGTCTGGAAAACTGTTTTTT
CASSRMSGKLFF
>few|TRBJ2-5|TRBD2|TRBV11-1
TGTGCCAGCAGCCCTGGGGGGGTCGAGACCCAGTACTTC
CASSPGGVETQYF
>NA|TRBJ1-2|NA|TRBV29-1
TGCAGCGTCGCCCGGGACATGGACTATGGCTACACCTTC
CSVARDMDYGYTF
>NA|TRBJ2-2|NA|TRBV7-2
TGTGCCAGCAGCTTAGCGAGAGTGGGGCTAGCCGCCGGGGAGCTGTTTTTT
CASSLARVGLAAGELFF
>few|TRBJ2-7|NA|TRBV27
TGTGCCAGCAGATATGGCTACGAGCAGTACTTC
CASRYGYEQYF
>NA|TRBJ2-7|TRBD1|TRBV28
TGTGCCAGCCAGGCTTCAGGGGGCGCGACCTACGAGCAGTACTTC
CASQASGGATYEQYF
>NA|TRBJ1-2|NA|TRBV6-5
TGTGCCAGCAGTTACAGACGAGGGGGGGGCTACACCTTC
CASSYRRGGGYTF
>NA|TRBJ1-2|TRBD1|TRBV28
TGTGCCAGCTCCCCACGAGGAACAGGGGGCGATTATGGCTACACCTTC
CASSPRGTGGDYGYTF
>NA|TRBJ2-5|TRBD2|TRBV5-1
TGCGCCAGCAGCCCAGCGGGAGGGACGACCCAAGAGACCCAGTACTTC
CASSPAGGTTQETQYF
>NA|TRBJ2-7|TRBD1|TRBV14
TGTGCCAGCAGCCCCAGACGGGACAGGGGTACTCACGAGCAGTACTTC
CASSPRRDRGTHEQYF
>NA|TRBJ1-2|NA|TRBV6-5
TGTGCCAGCAGTTACCGCGAGGCAGGAGGCTACACCTTC
CASSYREAGGYTF
>NA|TRBJ1-2|NA|TRBV25-1
TGTGCCAGCAGTGATGATCCAGCCTACTATGGCTACACCTTC
CASSDDPAYYGYTF
>NA|TRBJ2-5|NA|TRBV5-1
TGCGCCAGCAGCTTGGTTGGGGGCCCTCCTGACCAAGAGACCCAGTACTTC
CASSLVGGPPDQETQYF
>NA|TRBJ2-7|NA|TRBV29-1
TGCAGCGTTGCCCGGCTGTTGGGCTACGAGCAGTACTTC
CSVARLLGYEQYF